The entry below gives a single TCR beta chain sequence along with its context. Between the trimmed V and J ends, which lost 4 bases and 9 bases, there was a span of 10 bases. The CDR3 length is 12 residues. Germline loops: CDR1 SGHTA, CDR2 FQGNSA. The sample comes from a study of cytomegalovirus exposure and HLA in healthy donors. Measured with immunoSEQ multiplex PCR; TCRdb has only the in-frame clones, and not every one. This table has about 280,000 clones, more than 75% appearing once. This TCR was sampled from a woman younger than 35 in good health and CMV-seronegative. The sample taken for sequencing was PBMCs. The genes are TRBV7-2 and TRBJ1-5, with D possibly being TRBD1 (6 bases). In DNA form, the CDR3 reads TGTGCCAGCAGCTCACAGGGTCCGCCCCAGCATTTT. It specifies CASSSQGPPQHF. Full variable domain (remainder filled in from reference TRBV7-2 and TRBJ1-5): GAGVSQSPSNKVTEKGKDVELRCDPISGHTALYWYRQSLGQGLEFLIYFQGNSAPDKSGLPSDRFSAERTGGSVSTLTIQRTQQEDSAVYLCASSSQGPPQHFGDGTRLSIL.